Listed below are T cell receptor beta chains from one sample, sequenced in a study of identical twins. Each CDR3 protein is one row after TCRdb ran MiXCR on the 5' RACE reads. The sample lists hundreds of thousands of distinct CDR3 sequences; 12% were seen once. This sample was shared with a second study, whose subject was yellow fever vaccine responses in identical twins.

Sequencing was done on a sample of CD8+ T cells sorted from blood. The receptors come from a woman aged 18-29 years in good health. The CDR3 runs from the conserved cysteine through the conserved F or W. A D gene is named only where the DNA matches it firmly. A clone size is listed for some rows: how often the clone was seen (once, few, many), or a class if it is expanded.

J gene | D gene | clone size | V gene | CDR3 protein | CDR3 DNA
TRBJ2-7 | TRBD1 | - | TRBV5-6 | CASSYGTGLNEQYF | TGTGCCAGCAGCTACGGGACAGGGCTCAACGAGCAGTACTTC
TRBJ2-1 | - | - | TRBV27 | CASRPHGLAANNEQFF | TGTGCCAGCAGACCCCACGGACTGGCGGCTAACAATGAGCAGTTCTTC
TRBJ2-3 | - | - | TRBV19 | CASSIDSSVSTDTQYF | TGTGCCAGTAGTATAGATTCTAGCGTTAGCACAGATACGCAGTATTTT
TRBJ2-3 | TRBD2 | few | TRBV3-1 | CASSQSTSGRIGTDTQYF | TGTGCCAGCAGCCAATCCACTAGCGGGAGAATCGGCACAGATACGCAGTATTTT
TRBJ2-5 | - | many | TRBV10-2 | CASSEGYHIVTETQYF | TGCGCCAGCAGTGAGGGATACCATATTGTGACTGAGACCCAGTACTTC
TRBJ1-6 | - | - | TRBV7-9 | CASSPSQGADNSPLHF | TGTGCCAGCAGCCCATCCCAGGGAGCTGATAATTCACCCCTCCACTTT
TRBJ2-7 | TRBD2 | many | TRBV6-1 | CASSEEVGGSFHEQYF | TGTGCCAGCAGTGAAGAGGTCGGCGGGAGTTTCCACGAGCAGTACTTC
TRBJ1-1 | - | - | TRBV7-9 | CASRYLAAEAFF | TGTGCCAGCAGATATTTGGCCGCTGAAGCTTTCTTT
TRBJ2-1 | TRBD2 | few | TRBV6-2/TRBV6-3 | CASSYVRGTYNEQFF | TGTGCCAGCAGTTACGTGCGGGGGACCTACAATGAGCAGTTCTTC
TRBJ2-3 | TRBD2 | many | TRBV20-1 | CSARDRGGRILFSSTDTQYF | TGCAGTGCTAGAGATCGCGGCGGGAGGATCCTTTTCTCTAGCACAGATACGCAGTATTTT
TRBJ1-1 | - | few | TRBV6-5 | CASKFTLNTEAFF | TGTGCCAGCAAGTTCACCCTGAACACTGAAGCTTTCTTT
TRBJ2-1 | - | few | TRBV2 | CASSETIEQFF | TGTGCCAGCAGTGAGACGATTGAGCAGTTCTTC
TRBJ2-1 | - | few | TRBV10-2 | CASSYIGGLNEQFF | TGCGCCAGCAGTTACATTGGGGGCCTTAATGAGCAGTTCTTC
TRBJ1-5 | - | - | TRBV2 | CASSPEEDPGGNQPQHF | TGTGCCAGCAGTCCTGAGGAGGACCCAGGAGGAAATCAGCCCCAGCATTTT
TRBJ1-1 | - | many | TRBV3-1 | CASSQGWMNTEAFF | TGTGCCAGCAGCCAAGGGTGGATGAACACTGAAGCTTTCTTT
TRBJ1-2 | - | few | TRBV13 | CASSLLQETYGYTF | TGTGCCAGCAGCCTTCTACAGGAAACCTATGGCTACACCTTC
TRBJ2-3 | TRBD1 | - | TRBV5-1 | CASSLDRGRTDTQYF | TGCGCCAGCAGCTTGGACAGGGGGCGAACAGATACGCAGTATTTT
TRBJ2-3 | TRBD2 | - | TRBV11-2 | CASSFTGTSGAHGTDTQYF | TGTGCCAGCAGCTTCACCGGGACTAGCGGGGCTCATGGCACAGATACGCAGTATTTT